The text below deals with one T cell receptor beta chain. In its sample, this clonotype was seen many times. This receptor's antigen is unknown. Base qualities are missing; no much larger clone stands one base away. From a lookup of the germline V gene (reference sequence), CDR1 and CDR2 are DFQATT and SNEGSKA. From the cysteine through the phenylalanine, the CDR3 covers 14 amino acids. Just CDR3 DNA is preserved here, 42 bases in frame from base 1. V and J lose 3 bases and 5 bases, and a span of 14 bases separates them. This record comes from a study of T-cell reconstitution after alpha-beta-depleted transplantation in children (dated by TCRdb to about 2016). Turning to the overall study: Using TCR repertoire profiling, the study followed T-cell immune reconstitution in a quantitative way in children after TCRalphabeta/CD19-depleted allogeneic hematopoietic cell transplantation.

Library preparation employed PCR. Sequenced on an Illumina HiSeq 2500. TCR library preparation used molecular barcoding, with unique molecular identifiers applied to normalize quantification of the TCRbeta repertoire. TCRdb passed the public sequencing reads through fastp at Q25 and MiXCR, retaining productive beta sequences. One record per CDR3 amino acid sequence lists the most common genes and DNA. This sample comprises a few hundred thousand distinct CDR3 sequences, over 9.5% of them detected only once. The ten top clones hold around 5% of the sample. The source is a human donor who donated a stem cell graft to a child with SCID. Sequencing used PBMCs from the stem cell graft donor, obtained from the stem cell graft. The V and J segments used are TRBV20-1 and TRBJ1-5, with no confidently assigned D gene. The base sequence is TGCAGTGCTAGTAGGAGGGTCTCGGATCAGCCCCAGCATTTT. Its coded protein is CSASRRVSDQPQHF.